This T cell receptor (beta chain) was recovered during a study of cytomegalovirus exposure and HLA in healthy donors. The trim removed 2 bases at V and 5 bases at J, leaving 6 bases unmatched. The CDR3 has 15 residues. Germline CDR1 and CDR2: MNHEY and SVGAGI. PCR amplification relied on 60 Vbeta primers (plus 13 Jbeta primers). Repertoires were generated with immunoSEQ multiplex PCR, while TCRdb's copy carries only in-frame clones and drops some. Here the sample spans tens of thousands of clones, just over 65% being singletons. The TCR originated in a man in his thirties or forties in good health and CMV-seronegative. V is TRBV6-5 and J is TRBJ1-2, with 9 bases lining up with TRBD1. The sequencing sample was made of PBMCs. DNA of the CDR3: TGTGCCAGCAGTTACGGGACAGGGATCCTTTATGGCTACACCTTC. Its protein product is CASSYGTGILYGYTF.